This section outlines one TCR beta chain sequence together with its context. Its target antigen remains unknown. No much larger clonotype is one base removed from it; base qualities were not supplied. V loses 2 bases, J loses 1 base, and the germline ends lie 8 bases apart. From the germline V gene (reference sequence), CDR1 is GTSNPN and CDR2 is SVGIG. From its cysteine to its phenylalanine, the CDR3 spans 13 amino acids. Only CDR3 DNA remains: 39 bases, in frame from the first base. The library relied on the immunoSEQ multiplex PCR assay. The table comes from immuneACCESS by way of TCRdb, which keeps in-frame sequences with V and J called. Part of the clones is missing from these tables; in studies checked, under half for an unresolved V gene and the rest for unknown reasons. The sample table lists 65,000 to 90,000 clones, roughly 93% of them with a count of one. Clones ranked in the top ten supply over 2.5% of the sample.

The sample originates from a study of control samples from healthy donors and cancer patients (dated by TCRdb to about 2020). The TCR comes from a woman in her twenties or thirties in good health. The sequenced sample consisted of blood. The rearrangement joined TRBV30 to TRBJ1-1; confidence is insufficient to name the D gene. Here is the DNA: TGTGCCTGGAGTATTGTTCGGAACACTGAAGCTTTCTTT. The resulting protein is CAWSIVRNTEAFF.